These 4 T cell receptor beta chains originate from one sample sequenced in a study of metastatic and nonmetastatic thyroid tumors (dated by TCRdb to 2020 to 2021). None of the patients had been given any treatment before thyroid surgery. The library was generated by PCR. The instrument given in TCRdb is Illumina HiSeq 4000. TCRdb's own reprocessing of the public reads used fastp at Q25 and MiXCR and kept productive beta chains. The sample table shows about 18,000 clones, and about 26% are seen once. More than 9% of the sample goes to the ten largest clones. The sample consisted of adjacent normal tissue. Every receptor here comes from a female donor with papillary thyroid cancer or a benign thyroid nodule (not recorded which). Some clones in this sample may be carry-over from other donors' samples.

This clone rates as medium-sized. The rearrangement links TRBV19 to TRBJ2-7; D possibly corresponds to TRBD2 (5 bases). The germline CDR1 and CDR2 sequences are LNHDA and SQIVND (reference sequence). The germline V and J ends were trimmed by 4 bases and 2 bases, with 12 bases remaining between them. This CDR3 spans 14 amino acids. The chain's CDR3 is CASSKAGLTYEQYF. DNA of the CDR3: TGTGCCAGTAGTAAGGCAGGACTTACCTACGAGCAGTACTTC.

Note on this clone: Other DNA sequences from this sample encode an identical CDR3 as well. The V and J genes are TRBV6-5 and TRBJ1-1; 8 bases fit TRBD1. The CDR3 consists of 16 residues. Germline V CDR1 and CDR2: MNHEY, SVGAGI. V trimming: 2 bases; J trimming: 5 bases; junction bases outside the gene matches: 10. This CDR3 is CASSYPGTGGGTEAFF. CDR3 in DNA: TGTGCCAGCAGTTACCCTGGGACAGGCGGCGGGACTGAAGCTTTCTTT.

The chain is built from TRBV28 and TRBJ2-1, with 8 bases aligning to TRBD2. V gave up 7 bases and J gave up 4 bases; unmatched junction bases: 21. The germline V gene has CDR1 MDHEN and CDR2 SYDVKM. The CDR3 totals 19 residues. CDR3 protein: CASIPGGGRRIAEYNEQFF. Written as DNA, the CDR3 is TGTGCCAGCATCCCTGGGGGCGGGAGGCGGATAGCTGAATACAATGAGCAGTTCTTC. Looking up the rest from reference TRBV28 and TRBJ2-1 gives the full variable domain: DVKVTQSSRYLVKRTGEKVFLECVQDMDHENMFWYRQDPGLGLRLIYFSYDVKMKEKGDIPEGYSVSREKKERFSLILESASTNQTSMYLCASIPGGGRRIAEYNEQFFGPGTRLTVL.

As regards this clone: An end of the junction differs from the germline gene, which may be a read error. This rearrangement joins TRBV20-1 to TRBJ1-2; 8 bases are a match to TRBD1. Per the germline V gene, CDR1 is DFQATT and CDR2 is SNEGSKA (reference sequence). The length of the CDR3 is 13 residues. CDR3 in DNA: TGCAGTGCTAGGACAGGGGAAAACTTTGGCTACACCTTC. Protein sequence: CSARTGENFGYTF.